In its sample, the clone carrying this T cell receptor beta chain was seen once. No antigen is known for it. The donors gave bone marrow, and they were healthy. This entry is derived from a study of cytomegalovirus exposure and HLA in healthy donors. Researchers ran the PCR with 60 Vbeta and 13 Jbeta primers. Here immunoSEQ multiplex PCR was the method, and the copy in TCRdb shows in-frame clones only, minus some. This table holds about 130,000 clones, over 65% found once. Notes on the study in general: An Asian-associated ancestry cluster reportedly showed fewer N-insertions than the roughly 670-donor mean in a later analysis. When analyzed later, a missense DCLRE1C variant was found to be linked to TCR beta V- and J-gene trimming.

The germline V gene has CDR1 SGHRS and CDR2 YFSETQ. Trimming took 5 bases from V and 6 from J; bases not matched to a gene: 1. CDR3 size: 11 residues. The TCR comes from a man aged 35 to 55 in good health and CMV-seropositive. This chain links TRBV5-1 with TRBJ1-1; TRBD1 matches at 7 bases. The sample comprised PBMCs. CDR3 DNA sequence: TGCGCCAGCAGAGGGGGCCCTGAAGCTTTCTTT. It encodes CASRGGPEAFF. Variable domain in full (rest from reference TRBV5-1 and TRBJ1-1): KAGVTQTPRYLIKTRGQQVTLSCSPISGHRSVSWYQQTPGQGLQFLFEYFSETQRNKGNFPGRFSGRQFSNSRSEMNVSTLELGDSALYLCASRGGPEAFFGQGTRLTVV.